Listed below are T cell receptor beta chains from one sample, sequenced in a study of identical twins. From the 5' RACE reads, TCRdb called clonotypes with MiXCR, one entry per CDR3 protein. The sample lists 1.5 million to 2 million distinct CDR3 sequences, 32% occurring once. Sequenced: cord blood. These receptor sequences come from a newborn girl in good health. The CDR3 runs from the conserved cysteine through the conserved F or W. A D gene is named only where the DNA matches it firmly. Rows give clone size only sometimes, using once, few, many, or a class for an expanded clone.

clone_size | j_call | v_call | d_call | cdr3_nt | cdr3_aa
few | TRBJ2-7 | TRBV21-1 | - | TGTGCCAGCAGCAGGGGAATCTCCGCGGGACAGATATACGAGCAGTACTTC | CASSRGISAGQIYEQYF
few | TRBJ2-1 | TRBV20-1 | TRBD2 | TGCAGTGCTAGATTCGGGAGGGGCTCCTACAATGAGCAGTTCTTC | CSARFGRGSYNEQFF
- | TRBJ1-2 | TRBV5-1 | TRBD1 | TGCGCCAGCAGCTTGAACGGGGACAGCCTCTATGGCTACACCTTC | CASSLNGDSLYGYTF
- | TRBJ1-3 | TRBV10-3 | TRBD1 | TGTGCCATCAGTCGCGGGACAGCTTTTGGAAACACCATATATTTT | CAISRGTAFGNTIYF
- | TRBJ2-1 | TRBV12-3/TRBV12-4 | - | TGTGCCAGCAGTTTCCGTCCGATCTACAATGAGCAGTTCTTC | CASSFRPIYNEQFF
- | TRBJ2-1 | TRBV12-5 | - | TGTGCTAGTGGTTCCCTGAACAGTGAGCAGTTCTTC | CASGSLNSEQFF
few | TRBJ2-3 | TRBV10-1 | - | TGCGCCAGCAGTGAGTCTCCCCAGGCTGATACGCAGTATTTT | CASSESPQADTQYF
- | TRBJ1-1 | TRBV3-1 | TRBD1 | TGTGCCAGCAGTCGTTCCGACAGGGGGGGAACTGAAGCTTTCTTT | CASSRSDRGGTEAFF
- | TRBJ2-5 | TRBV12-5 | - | TGTGCTAGTGGTTTAGGTAGGGCGATCCAAGAGACCCAGTACTTC | CASGLGRAIQETQYF
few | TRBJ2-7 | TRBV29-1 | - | TGCAGCGTTGCTTCCGGGACTGAGGTCTACGAGCAGTACTTC | CSVASGTEVYEQYF
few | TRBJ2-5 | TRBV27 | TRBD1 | TGTGCCACCCGACGACAGGGCCAAGAGACCCAGTACTTC | CATRRQGQETQYF
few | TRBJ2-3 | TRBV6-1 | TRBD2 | TGTGCCAGCAGTGAAGGACTAGCGGCAGATACGCAGTATTTT | CASSEGLAADTQYF
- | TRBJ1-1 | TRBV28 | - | TGTGCCAGCAGCCCAACAGGGATTAAGAACACTGAAGCTTTCTTT | CASSPTGIKNTEAFF
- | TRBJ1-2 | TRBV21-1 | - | TGTGCCAGCAGCAAAACGGCAGCTAACTATGGCTACACCTTC | CASSKTAANYGYTF
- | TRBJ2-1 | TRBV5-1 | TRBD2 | TGCGCCAGCACCGTGGGACTAGCGGGGCCTAACTACAATGAGCAGCTCTTC | CASTVGLAGPNYNEQLF
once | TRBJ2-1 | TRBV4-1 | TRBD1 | TGCGCCAGCAGCCCTTCCGACAGGGGGCCAGGTAATGAGCAGTTCTTC | CASSPSDRGPGNEQFF
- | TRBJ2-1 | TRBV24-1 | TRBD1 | TGTGCCACCAGTGGCAAGGACAGGGGGGGCGATGAGCAGTTCTTC | CATSGKDRGGDEQFF
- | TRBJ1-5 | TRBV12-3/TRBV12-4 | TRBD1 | TGTGCCAGCAGCTTCAGGGGGACTCAGCCCCAGCATTTT | CASSFRGTQPQHF
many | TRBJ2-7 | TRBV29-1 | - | TGCAGCGTGGCGGACGGCGGCAACGAGCAGTACTTC | CSVADGGNEQYF
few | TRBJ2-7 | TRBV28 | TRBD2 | TGTGCCAGCAGTTTATGCATAGGGAGGCTAGCGGGAGCAATCGAGCAGTACTTC | CASSLCIGRLAGAIEQYF
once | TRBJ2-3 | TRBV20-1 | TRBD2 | TGCAGTGCTAGCTCGCGGGGGGTAACAGATACGCAGTATTTT | CSASSRGVTDTQYF
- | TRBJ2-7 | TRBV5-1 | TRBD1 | TGCGCCAGCAGCTTGGATCCGGTGACAGGGTTACGCGGTGAGCAGTACTTC | CASSLDPVTGLRGEQYF
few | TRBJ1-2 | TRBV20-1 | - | TGCAGTGCTAGTGCCGGGGGTGGCTACACCTTC | CSASAGGGYTF
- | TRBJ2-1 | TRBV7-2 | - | TGTGCCAGCAGCTTCAAGGGGGGGGAGACCCAGTTCTTC | CASSFKGGETQFF
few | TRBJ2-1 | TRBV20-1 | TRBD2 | TGCAGTGCCCACGGGCCTAGCGGGGGAGGCTATGAGCAGTTCTTC | CSAHGPSGGGYEQFF